The clone carrying this T cell receptor beta chain was observed once. As to treatment: oral pan-JAK inhibitor, 5-10 mg twice daily. This entry comes from a study of CD8+ T cells in alopecia areata. Reverse transcription of extracted RNA yielded cDNA, which provided the sequencing template. Clones were read by immunoSEQ multiplex PCR, and TCRdb kept only the in-frame ones, dropping some. The table records approximately 280,000 clones, over 45% of them present only once. Source: CD4+ T cells sorted from blood, taken at week 24, from a patient treated with tofacitinib. The TCR comes from a human donor with alopecia areata.

CDR3 sequence reads: CASSEEGYEQYF. CDR3 DNA: TGTGCCAGCAGTGAAGAGGGGTACGAGCAGTACTTC. The chain couples TRBV2 to TRBJ2-7, with a tentative D call TRBD1 (5 bases). The CDR3 has 12 amino acids. Looked up from germline, CDR1 is SNHLY and CDR2 is FYNNEI. The ends were cut back, 1 base at V and 4 bases at J, with 5 bases in the middle.